This T cell receptor (beta chain) was sequenced in a study of blood T cells in healthy people across ages. Study overall: In model experiments, template switching was able to capture about one barcoded beta molecule for every two T cells that were present.

Germline lookup yields CDR1 SQVTM and CDR2 ANQGSEA. This CDR3 is 14 amino acids long. Trimming cost V 5 bases and J 4 bases; bases outside gene matches: 10. Points on this clonotype: The antigen is unknown.

Primers used in a second PCR of about 7 to 12 cycles were a sample-barcoded 5' primer and a J-beta primer mix. Every sample gave at least 2.5 million paired-end reads containing CDR3. MiXCR, run by TCRdb on the 5' RACE reads, gives a single entry per CDR3 protein. The data hold roughly 1.5 million distinct CDR3 sequences, with roughly two fifths observed a single time. Overall study results and limits: Strong correlation was found linking TCR beta diversity to naive T cell percentage.

Approximately 9 milliliters of peripheral blood were drawn from each donor into EDTA-treated tubes. The specimen sequenced was blood. This clonotype originated in a woman aged 18-29 years in good health. This chain uses TRBV29-1 with TRBJ1-2, with TRBD1 identical over 7 bases. The CDR3 DNA reads TGCAGCGTTAGAAACAGGGGAGGTTTCTATGGCTACACCTTC. It encodes CSVRNRGGFYGYTF.